This is a list of T cell receptor beta chains from one sample in a study of T cells in Graves' hyperthyroidism and ophthalmopathy. TCRdb reprocessed the multiplex PCR reads with MiXCR, giving one entry per CDR3 protein. The repertoire holds fewer than 350,000 distinct CDR3 sequences, with 10% to 15% as singletons. Material for sequencing was blood. These receptors all stem from a woman aged 25 to 45 with Graves' hyperthyroidism that later progressed to Graves' ophthalmopathy. The CDR3 runs from the conserved cysteine through the conserved F or W. Each record gives: clone size, J gene, D gene, V gene, CDR3 DNA, CDR3 protein. A D gene is named only where the DNA matches it firmly. Not all rows give a size; the values are once, few, many and, for expanded clones, a class.

>few|TRBJ1-2|NA|TRBV3-1
TGTGTCAGCAGCCAGGTTGGAGGGTTGGGTGGCTACACCTTC
CVSSQVGGLGGYTF
>few|TRBJ1-1|TRBD1|TRBV19
TGTGCCAGTAGTGTTGAACAGGGGGCGCGGTCCACTGAAGCTTTCTTT
CASSVEQGARSTEAFF
>many|TRBJ2-3|NA|TRBV7-8
TGTGCCAGCAGCTTAGACAATTCCGGGCCCACAGATACGCAGTATTTT
CASSLDNSGPTDTQYF
>many|TRBJ2-2|NA|TRBV5-1
TGCGCCAGCAGCTTCCGTCCGGAGGTCGGGGAGCTGTTTTTT
CASSFRPEVGELFF
>few|TRBJ2-2|TRBD2|TRBV28
TGTGCCAGTGGGGGGGACGGGGGATACACCGGGGAGCTGTTTTTT
CASGGDGGYTGELFF
>many|TRBJ1-1|NA|TRBV18
TGTGCCAGCTCACTAACCGCACCCAGGGCTGGGATGAACACTGAAGCTTTCTTT
CASSLTAPRAGMNTEAFF
>many|TRBJ2-3|TRBD2|TRBV3-1
TGTGCCAGCAGCCAAGAACCTAGCGGGAGCCCAGATACGCAGTATTTT
CASSQEPSGSPDTQYF
>NA|TRBJ1-6|NA|TRBV15
TGTGCCACCAGCAGAATAGACGGACGACTAGTTAATTCACCCCTCCACTTT
CATSRIDGRLVNSPLHF
>many|TRBJ1-4|NA|TRBV27
TGTGCCAGCAGTCCTTCAGGGCGTGTTAATGAAAAACTGTTTTTT
CASSPSGRVNEKLFF
>NA|TRBJ2-3|NA|TRBV9
TGTGCCAGCAGCGAATACATCAGCATAGATACGCAGTATTTT
CASSEYISIDTQYF
>NA|TRBJ2-7|NA|TRBV4-3
TGCGCCAGCAGCCAAGACAGCCCTTACTACGAGCAGTACTTC
CASSQDSPYYEQYF
>many|TRBJ2-7|TRBD1|TRBV7-9
TGTGCCAGCAGCTCGGGACAGGGGATCCACGAGCAGTACTTC
CASSSGQGIHEQYF
>NA|TRBJ2-7|TRBD1|TRBV20-1
TGCAGTGCCGAACTGGGACAGGGGGCCTACGAGCAGTACTTC
CSAELGQGAYEQYF
>NA|TRBJ2-1|TRBD2|TRBV19
TGTGCCAGTAGTATTCCCCTAGCGGGAGGTGAGCAGTTCTTC
CASSIPLAGGEQFF
>NA|TRBJ2-2|TRBD2|TRBV14
TGTGCCAGCAGCCAAGCCCCCCGGGAGGGGTCTTTCCCCGGGGAGCTGTTTTTT
CASSQAPREGSFPGELFF
>many|TRBJ1-1|NA|TRBV20-1
TGCAGTGCTAGAGACCGGGGCTGGGGGGACACTGAAGCTTTCTTT
CSARDRGWGDTEAFF
>NA|TRBJ2-7|TRBD2|TRBV28
TGTGCCAGCAGTTTATGGTCTAGCGGGGTGTTAGAGCAGTACTTC
CASSLWSSGVLEQYF
>many|TRBJ2-7|TRBD2|TRBV27
TGTGCCAGCAGGGACCTAGCGGGAGACTACGAGCAGTACTTC
CASRDLAGDYEQYF
>many|TRBJ2-1|TRBD2|TRBV7-9
TGTGCCAGCAGCTTAGTGGAGACTAGCGGGGGGACCTACAATGAGCAGTTCTTC
CASSLVETSGGTYNEQFF
>many|TRBJ2-1|NA|TRBV7-2
TGTGCCAGCAGCGGACACAATGAGCAGTTCTTC
CASSGHNEQFF
>many|TRBJ2-7|NA|TRBV6-2/TRBV6-3
TGTGCCAGCCGGGATGGAGCCAGGCTCCGCTACGAGCAGTACTTC
CASRDGARLRYEQYF
>many|TRBJ2-7|NA|TRBV2
TGTGCCAGCAGCCGGTTCTACGAGCAGTACTTC
CASSRFYEQYF
>many|TRBJ2-3|TRBD2|TRBV28
TGTGCCAGCAGTACTGGGAATAGCGGGATTTCCGGCGCAGATACGCAGTATTTT
CASSTGNSGISGADTQYF
>many|TRBJ1-2|NA|TRBV28
TGTGCCAGCAGTGGCGCCGGGTCAGGCTATGGCTACACCTTC
CASSGAGSGYGYTF
>many|TRBJ1-2|NA|TRBV7-3
TGTGCCAGCAGCTTAACTCCAGAATCCTCTGGCTACACCTTC
CASSLTPESSGYTF
>many|TRBJ2-5|TRBD2|TRBV28
TGTGCCAGCAGTTCCCCCTTGGGCGGGAGAGAGACCCAGTACTTC
CASSSPLGGRETQYF
>few|TRBJ2-1|NA|TRBV9
TGTGCCAGCAGCGGGGACGGGACCCATATAGATGAGCAGTTCTTC
CASSGDGTHIDEQFF
>many|TRBJ2-5|NA|TRBV4-1
TGCGCCAGCAGCCACCCTGGGGGGGAGACCCAGTACTTC
CASSHPGGETQYF
>many|TRBJ1-5|TRBD1|TRBV7-9
TGTGCCAGCAGCTCAGGGGGGCAACCCCAGCATTTT
CASSSGGQPQHF
>many|TRBJ1-4|NA|TRBV7-2
TGTGCCAGCAGCTTGGGTTGGCAGAATGAAAAACTGTTTTTT
CASSLGWQNEKLFF
>many|TRBJ1-6|TRBD1|TRBV19
TGTGCCAGCTCAGACAGGGGTGATTCACCCCTCCACTTT
CASSDRGDSPLHF
>many|TRBJ2-5|NA|TRBV25-1
TGTGCCAGCAGTGAATATTGGGAGAAAGGGGAAGAGACCCAGTACTTC
CASSEYWEKGEETQYF
>many|TRBJ2-1|TRBD2|TRBV18
TGTGCCAGCTCACCATTCCGGGACTACTACAATGAGCAGTTCTTC
CASSPFRDYYNEQFF
>many|TRBJ2-7|TRBD2|TRBV20-1
TGCAGTGCTCCCGGGACTAGCGGGAGGCCCTCCTACGAGCAGTACTTC
CSAPGTSGRPSYEQYF
>NA|TRBJ2-1|NA|TRBV4-2
TGTGCCAGCAGCCCGACCAGGAGCTCCTACAATGAGCAGTTCTTC
CASSPTRSSYNEQFF
>many|TRBJ1-1|NA|TRBV28
TGTGCCAGCAGTCCCCATGGGGGGGGGTCTGAAGCTTTCTTT
CASSPHGGGSEAFF
>many|TRBJ1-1|TRBD1|TRBV19
TGTGCCAGTAGTACGGGACAGAAGAGCACTGAAGCTTTCTTT
CASSTGQKSTEAFF
>many|TRBJ2-5|NA|TRBV11-2
TGTGCCAGCAGCTCAGCCGGGATCCAAGAGACCCAGTACTTC
CASSSAGIQETQYF
>many|TRBJ2-5|NA|TRBV20-1
TGCAGTGCTAGAGATCGGGGCTGGTACCAAGAGACCCAGTACTTC
CSARDRGWYQETQYF
>many|TRBJ2-5|NA|TRBV7-6
TGTGCCAGCAGCGGCTCTGGGAAGGTAGAGACCCAGTACTTC
CASSGSGKVETQYF
>many|TRBJ2-7|NA|TRBV27
TGTGCCAGCGGACTACGGAGTATCCACGAGCAGTACTTC
CASGLRSIHEQYF
>many|TRBJ2-3|NA|TRBV7-6
TGTGCCAGCAGCTTAAGGAAGGACACAGATACGCAGTATTTT
CASSLRKDTDTQYF
>NA|TRBJ2-1|NA|TRBV5-1
TGCGCCAGCAGCTTGTTCGCGGGGAATGAGCAGTTCTTC
CASSLFAGNEQFF
>NA|TRBJ2-1|TRBD2|TRBV6-1
TGTGCCGTCCGGCGGGAGTTTAATGAGCAGTTCTTC
CAVRREFNEQFF
>many|TRBJ2-5|NA|TRBV4-2
TGTGCCAGCAGCCCAATTGGGATCGAAGAGACCCAGTACTTC
CASSPIGIEETQYF
>NA|TRBJ2-3|TRBD1|TRBV20-1
TGCAGTGCTGCTGGGGGACAGGGGACGTTCACAGATACGCAGTATTTT
CSAAGGQGTFTDTQYF
>many|TRBJ1-1|TRBD1|TRBV28
TGTGCCAGTACAGGGGCCCCGGGGGCTTTCTTT
CASTGAPGAFF
>many|TRBJ2-7|TRBD2|TRBV28
TGTGCCAGCAGTCTATCGGGAGCGGGAGCTAGCGAGCAGTACTTC
CASSLSGAGASEQYF
>many|TRBJ1-2|NA|TRBV29-1
TGCAGCGTTGGGGGAAATCATGGCTACACCTTC
CSVGGNHGYTF
>NA|TRBJ1-6|TRBD1|TRBV6-2/TRBV6-3
TGTGCCAGTCGTGAACCGGGACAGGGAGAATCACCCCTCCACTTT
CASREPGQGESPLHF
>many|TRBJ2-3|TRBD1|TRBV7-9
TGTGCCAGCAGCGGATGGACAGGGGGCGCAGCGGGGCCCACAGATACGCAGTATTTT
CASSGWTGGAAGPTDTQYF
>many|TRBJ2-1|NA|TRBV28
TGTGCCAGCAGTTTATCCTACAATGAGCAGTTCTTC
CASSLSYNEQFF
>many|TRBJ2-5|TRBD2|TRBV3-1
TGTGCCAGCAGCCAGTTGGGACGGGAGGAACAAGAGACCCAGTACTTC
CASSQLGREEQETQYF
>many|TRBJ2-7|NA|TRBV30
TGTGCCTGGAGAAAGTTCCTATCCTACGAGCAGTACTTC
CAWRKFLSYEQYF
>many|TRBJ1-1|NA|TRBV9
TGTGCCAGCAGCGTAGGGCGGCTGAACACTGAAGCTTTCTTT
CASSVGRLNTEAFF
>many|TRBJ2-1|TRBD2|TRBV29-1
TGCAGCGTTTCCGGGAGGTCCAATGAGCAGTTCTTC
CSVSGRSNEQFF
>many|TRBJ2-1|TRBD2|TRBV7-9
TGTGCCAGCAGACCCGGGACTAGCGGGCGCTACAATGAGCAGTTCTTC
CASRPGTSGRYNEQFF
>many|TRBJ2-7|NA|TRBV20-1
TGCGTACTCTACGAGCAGTACTTC
CVLYEQYF
>few|TRBJ2-5|NA|TRBV7-3
TGTGCCAGCAGCGCCCGCAGGGAAGAGACCCAGTACTTC
CASSARREETQYF
>many|TRBJ2-2|TRBD2|TRBV12-3/TRBV12-4
TGTGCCAGCAGTTTAGGACAGCGGGGCACCGGGGAGCTGTTTTTT
CASSLGQRGTGELFF